This record concerns one T cell receptor beta chain sequence. The data were obtained in a study of blood T cell repertoires in COVID-19. Looking at the study overall: COVID-19 samples from acute and convalescent phases originated in the United States, Italy and Spain.

Sequenced by immunoSEQ multiplex PCR; TCRdb stores in-frame clones only, minus some. Seen here are 43,000 or so clones, over 80% observed once, and the top ten hold 15%. The CDR3 consists of 15 residues. Germline CDR1 and CDR2: MNHNY and SVGAGI (reference sequence). Trimming removed 3 bases from V and 7 bases from J; junction bases left unmatched: 6. The TCR originated in a man aged 60 to 69 with active COVID-19. The chain is built from TRBV6-6 and TRBJ2-1; 10 nucleotides line up with TRBD1. Sequenced material: peripheral blood. The chain's CDR3 is CASSYAGQGGNEQFF. The CDR3 coding sequence is TGTGCCAGCAGTTATGCCGGACAGGGGGGAAATGAGCAGTTCTTC.